This T cell receptor (beta chain) is drawn from a study of T cell responses to AZD1222 COVID-19 vaccine (TCRdb year 2021). Describing the broader study: A total of 230 to 250 trial participants underwent TCR sequencing, of whom 207 had received two doses of AZD1222 and 26 had received two doses of the MenACWY control vaccine. Trial participants were enrolled by age into 18-55, 56-69 and 70-plus year subgroups, with approximately 150, 30 and 60 TCR-sequenced participants respectively.

Results the study describes overall, beyond this receptor: The vaccine-associated CD4 TCRs covered the entire spike protein, and the dominant responses fell in regions 160-218 and 743-854. Participants were mostly white British, with more females than males. The authors suggested clonal diversity may have been underestimated. No day 14 peak-response samples were available, so repertoires were characterized only after the peak T cell response. After two AZD1222 doses, spike-specific TCR breadth and depth were significantly higher than at day 0 and than in MenACWY recipients. The 56-69-year group was small, and its depth increase did not reach significance, likely because of low power. Nearly half of unique spike-specific TCRs reportedly recognized epitopes outside regions mutated in the B.1.351 and B.1.1.7 variants. Conclusions about previously exposed vaccinees were limited because only 5 or 6 AZD1222 recipients were SARS-CoV-2 seropositive at baseline.

The CDR3 regions of human TCRbeta chains were analyzed by immunosequencing. In the source study's methods: TCRs in the repertoires were compared against a reference library of SARS-CoV-2-specific TCRs that had been generated with the MIRA antigen-specificity platform. Breadth was defined as the fraction of unique TCRs that were SARS-CoV-2-associated, and depth was defined as the fraction of total T cells that were SARS-CoV-2-associated. Using the MIRA data, every spike-specific TCR was mapped to the spike region that the TCR reacted to and assigned to either a CD4 or a CD8 class. Log10-transformed breadth and depth values were compared by one-way ANOVA with Sidak's multiple comparisons tests. The source is immuneACCESS, and TCRdb retained only in-frame sequences with V and J called. Part of the clones is not carried over; for the studies checked, unresolved V genes explain less than half of this, and the remainder is unexplained. The DNA was the basis for D and trimming; V, J and clone size are from that table. The sample table records 110,000 to 150,000 clones; roughly 90% of these occur just once. The biggest ten clones account for roughly 3.5% of the sample.

Of note for this clone: This clone's antigen is unknown. No quality values exist for individual bases; no much larger clone is one base distant.

Interpreted using the paper, the time point label stands for: about 28 days (+/-7) after the second vaccine dose. AZD1222 recipients given second doses at about 4 weeks or at about 12 weeks were pooled, since spike-specific TCR depth and breadth were not found to differ between the two schedules. The vaccinee samples were drawn from two UK trials, COV001 and COV002, one of which was a single-blind randomized controlled phase 2/3 trial testing AZD1222 (ChAdOx1 nCoV-19) in healthy adults. Trial participant PBMC samples were collected at day 0 and day 28 after the second dose for TCRbeta chain sequencing. The receptor's source is an adult who received the AZD1222 COVID-19 vaccine. The source material was peripheral blood, sampled 28 days after the second AZD1222 dose.

CDR3 loop: CASSPTGTVHAYEQYF. The nucleotide sequence reads as follows: TGTGCCAGCAGTCCCACCGGGACAGTGCATGCCTACGAGCAGTACTTC. This chain is built from TRBV28 and TRBJ2-7, with 7 bases aligning to TRBD1. Germline trimming amounts to 5 bases on V and 2 bases on J, with 12 as the count of junction bases outside the gene matches. From the cysteine up to the phenylalanine, the CDR3 has a length of 16 residues. Only the CDR3 part of the read is kept: 48 bases, read in frame from the first base. CDR1 and CDR2 were assigned from the germline V gene as MDHEN and SYDVKM.